This T cell receptor (beta chain) was sequenced during a study of cytomegalovirus exposure and HLA in healthy donors. On the study more broadly: The approximately 710 first-cohort repertoires and the 100 to 150 validation repertoires shared the same platform, a later analysis reported.

Broader study findings: Confirmation in vitro established that a few CMV-associated chains were specific for CMV antigens. Most TCR sequences were rare, but some public TCRs occurred in many donors. Researchers catalogued some 160 TCR beta chains as cytomegalovirus-associated.

This clone was counted only a few times. Antigen unknown. Profiling relied on immunoSEQ multiplex PCR, and the TCRdb table lists in-frame clones only, not all of them. Here the sample spans 250,000 to 400,000 clones, approximately 86% being singletons. The CDR3 has 11 amino acids. Germline CDR1 is MDHEN and CDR2 is SYDVKM. V gave up 6 bases and J gave up 5 bases, with 8 bases separating them. Source material: PBMCs. The clonotype originates from a man aged 30-40 years in good health and CMV-seronegative. The rearrangement uses TRBV28 and TRBJ2-7, with D tentatively TRBD1 (5 bases). For the CDR3, the DNA is TGTGCCAGCAGCCTCAGGGACGAGCAGTACTTC. It specifies CASSLRDEQYF.